These T cell receptor beta chains were read from a single sample in a study of blood T cell repertoires in COVID-19. This table comes from immunoSEQ multiplex PCR, and its TCRdb copy is limited to in-frame clones, with some not included. The repertoire holds about 140,000 clones, with about three quarters as singletons. Sequencing was carried out using peripheral blood. All receptors come from a woman aged 45-65 years with active or convalescent COVID-19. Both conserved end residues are part of each CDR3. The order of the fields is D gene, J gene, clone size, V gene, CDR3 DNA, CDR3 protein. The D gene is left open where the match is weak. Size values are once, few and many counts, or a class for expanded clones, and some rows have none.

NA | TRBJ1-2 | NA | TRBV9 | TGTGCCAGCAGACAGGAAATAACTAACTATGGCTACACCTTC | CASRQEITNYGYTF
TRBD2 | TRBJ2-3 | NA | TRBV30 | TGTGCCTGCATTTCTAGCGGCCGCACAGATACGCAGTATTTT | CACISSGRTDTQYF
TRBD1 | TRBJ1-1 | NA | TRBV7-2 | TGTGCCAGCAGCTTAGAGGTTACAGGGGTATATGAAGCTTTCTTT | CASSLEVTGVYEAFF
TRBD1 | TRBJ1-2 | NA | TRBV28 | TGTGCCAGCAGTTTCCCCTCGACAGGGAACGGCTACACCTTC | CASSFPSTGNGYTF
NA | TRBJ2-1 | NA | TRBV3-1/TRBV3-2 | TGTGCCAGCAGTCGGACAGTATACAATGAGCAGTTCTTC | CASSRTVYNEQFF
TRBD1 | TRBJ1-6 | NA | TRBV19 | TGTGCCAGTAGCCGGGACAGGCTAAATTCACCCCTCCACTTT | CASSRDRLNSPLHF
NA | TRBJ1-1 | NA | TRBV6-1 | TGTGCCAGCAGTGAAGCGCGGGGCACTGAAGCTTTCTTT | CASSEARGTEAFF
NA | TRBJ2-5 | NA | TRBV30 | TGTGCCTGGAGTGTACAGGCAGGAAAAGAGACCCAGTACTTC | CAWSVQAGKETQYF
NA | TRBJ1-5 | NA | TRBV12-3/TRBV12-4 | TGTGCCAGCAGTTTCTCGGATCAGCCCCAGCATTTT | CASSFSDQPQHF
TRBD2 | TRBJ2-3 | NA | TRBV7-9 | TGTGCCAGCAGCCCCGGGGCTAGCGGGGATGGAACAGATACGCAGTATTTT | CASSPGASGDGTDTQYF
NA | TRBJ1-6 | NA | TRBV5-6 | TGTGCCAGCAGGGGAAGGGGAAAGCTTGATAATTCACCCCTCCACTTT | CASRGRGKLDNSPLHF
TRBD2 | TRBJ2-1 | NA | TRBV9 | TGTGCCAGCAGCGTAGGACTAGCGGATGAGCAGTTCTTC | CASSVGLADEQFF
NA | TRBJ2-3 | NA | TRBV3-1/TRBV3-2 | TGTGCCAGCAGCCAAGGTCAGGGGTCAGATACGCAGTATTTT | CASSQGQGSDTQYF
NA | TRBJ1-6 | NA | TRBV19 | TGTGCCAGTAGTCCCTTTTTGGACAGTAATTCACCCCTCCACTTT | CASSPFLDSNSPLHF
NA | TRBJ1-1 | NA | TRBV18 | TGTGCCAGCACGTCCAGGGTAGAGGGGGTGAACACTGAAGCTTTCTTT | CASTSRVEGVNTEAFF
NA | TRBJ2-1 | NA | TRBV19 | TGTGCCAGTAGTCTCGGGACTTCGAGCTCCTACAATGAGCAGTTCTTC | CASSLGTSSSYNEQFF
TRBD1 | TRBJ1-4 | NA | TRBV11-2 | TGTGCCAGCGGGCGGGACAGGGACGAAAAACTGTTTTTT | CASGRDRDEKLFF
NA | TRBJ2-1 | NA | TRBV7-3 | TGTGCCAGCAGCTTATTGCCTAGCGTCAATGAGCAGTTCTTC | CASSLLPSVNEQFF
NA | TRBJ2-1 | NA | TRBV30 | TGTGCCTGGAGTAGCGATCTAGCGTCCGGCGGCAATGAGCAGTTCTTC | CAWSSDLASGGNEQFF
TRBD1 | TRBJ1-6 | few | TRBV28 | TGTGCCAGCAGTCGCTCCCGGGACAGGGATTCACCCCTCCACTTT | CASSRSRDRDSPLHF
NA | TRBJ1-2 | NA | TRBV12-5 | TGTGCTAGTGCCCTTGGGGCCCACTATGGCTACACCTTC | CASALGAHYGYTF
NA | TRBJ1-1 | NA | TRBV19 | TGTGCCAGTAAGAGTTCGCAAAACACTGAAGCTTTCTTT | CASKSSQNTEAFF